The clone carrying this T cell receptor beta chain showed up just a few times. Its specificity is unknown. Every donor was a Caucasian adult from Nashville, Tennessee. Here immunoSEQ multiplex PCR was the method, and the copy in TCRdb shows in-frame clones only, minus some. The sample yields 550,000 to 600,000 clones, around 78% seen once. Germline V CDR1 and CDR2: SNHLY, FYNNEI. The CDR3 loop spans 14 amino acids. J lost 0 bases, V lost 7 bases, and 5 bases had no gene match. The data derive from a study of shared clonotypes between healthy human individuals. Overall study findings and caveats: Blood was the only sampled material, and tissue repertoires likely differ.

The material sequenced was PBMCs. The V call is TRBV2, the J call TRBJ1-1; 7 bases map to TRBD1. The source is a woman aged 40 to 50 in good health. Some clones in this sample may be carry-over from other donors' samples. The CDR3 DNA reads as TGTGCCAGCACCAGGGGGTCCTTGAACACTGAAGCTTTCTTT. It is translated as CASTRGSLNTEAFF.